Below, one TCR beta chain is given with its context. This clone's antigen is unknown. It has no much larger one-base neighbor in the sample; base qualities were not kept. This sample is drawn from a study of blood T cell repertoires in COVID-19 (dated by TCRdb to between 2020 and 2021). Study-level background: The collaborator samples originated in the United States, Italy and Spain and spanned the acute and convalescent phases of COVID-19. The repertoires were released in a freely available public database meant as a resource for research on the immune response to SARS-CoV-2. Where available, HLA class I and class II types were obtained from metadata supplied by the sample provider rather than from assay-based typing. The dataset comprised deeply sampled blood TCRbeta repertoires from subjects exposed to, actively infected with, or recovered from COVID-19. The material from the prospective study consisted of cDNA or gDNA derived from T cells, B-cell-depleted T cells, or PBMCs. The sample metadata nearly always contained a de-identified subject ID, COVID-19 status, age in years and sex. The samples were drawn from the first 160 participants of the ongoing ImmuneRACE study and from 1,254 subjects provided by 6 global collaborators.

TCRbeta CDR3 regions were amplified from genomic DNA by means of the immunoSEQ Assay, a bias-controlled multiplex PCR. On the authors' methods: The number of nucleated cells in each sample was estimated by amplification of reference gene primers within the assay. Sequence reads were collapsed and filtered to measure the absolute abundance of every unique TCRbeta CDR3 rearrangement. For each sample, productive Simpson clonality was calculated as the square root of Simpson's diversity index over productive rearrangements. Sourced from immuneACCESS, this table was stored by TCRdb with only in-frame sequences that have V and J called. A share of the clones is absent; for the studies checked, an unresolved V gene accounts for under half, and the remainder has no known explanation. That table supplies the V and J calls and clone size; D and trimming were determined from the DNA. Across this sample there are roughly 150,000 clones, with around 80% seen only once. In total, the top ten clones hold around a tenth of the sample.

Points the paper makes about the study in general: The amount of clinical and demographic metadata varied by source and participant and was provided uncurated.

The collaborating institutions used their own protocols to collect whole blood in K2EDTA tubes. For TCRbeta analysis, collaborators shipped samples as frozen whole blood, isolated PBMCs, or DNA extracted from either of those sample types. This sequence was found in a woman aged 50 to 60 with acute or convalescent COVID-19. Specimen: peripheral blood.

The CDR3 corresponds to CASSHGGEQYF. Here is the DNA: TGTGCCAGCAGTCACGGGGGGGAGCAGTACTTC. The chain uses TRBV11-2 and TRBJ2-7; TRBD2 agrees with 7 junctional bases. Including cysteine and phenylalanine, the CDR3 has 11 amino acids. Only the CDR3 region is kept as DNA, spanning 33 bases read in frame from base 1. Clipping removes 6 bases from V and 7 bases from J, with 3 as the unmatched junction base count. From a lookup of the germline V gene, CDR1 and CDR2 are SGHAT and FQNNGV.